This TCR beta chain appears in the sequencing data of a study of blood T cells in healthy people across ages (dated by TCRdb to between 2014 and 2017). About the full investigation: In model experiments, template switching captured roughly one uniquely barcoded TCR beta cDNA molecule for every two T cells. Four age groups were formed from the donors: young (average approximately 17 years), middle-aged (approximately 42), aged (62) and long-lived (approximately 78). Two additional independent replicas of 1 million unique cDNA reads from the same blood draw were analyzed for two donors (one aged 18 to 30 and one aged 80 or older). To avoid experimental bias, donors of different ages were randomly spread across the sequencing lanes. The study measured age-related changes in TCR beta repertoire diversity using deep sequencing normalized with unique cDNA molecular identifiers. Results the study describes overall, beyond this receptor: Estimates of total diversity from one million sequenced T cells were regarded as lower bounds and underestimates. Since profiling was done on bulk unsorted PBMCs, naive and antigen-experienced compartments could not be conclusively compared. Because the CMV infection status of the donors was unknown, age-related changes in expanded clonotypes may potentially have been confounded. Observed TCR beta diversity correlated strongly with the percentage of naive T cells measured by flow cytometry. As age increased, observed TCR beta diversity per million T cells dropped in a roughly linear way, and a significant reduction was already evident by age approximately 40. The long-lived group showed more naive CD4+ T cells, fewer expanded clones and increased TCR diversity than the aged group, suggesting age selection.

CDR1 and CDR2 (DFQATT, SNEGSKA) derive from the germline V gene (reference sequence). V was cut back by 0 bases and J by 7 bases, leaving a gap of 15 bases between them. The CDR3 runs 15 amino acids, cysteine and phenylalanine included. Solely the CDR3 DNA is kept, with 45 bases framed from the first base. The library was generated by 5' RACE. Sequenced on an Illumina HiSeq 2500. A second about 7 to 12 cycle PCR used a sample-barcoded 5' primer and a J-beta primer mix. A unique molecular identifier was introduced onto each TCR beta cDNA molecule by a template-switch 5' adaptor carrying 12 random nucleotides. At least 2.5 million CDR3-containing paired-end reads were obtained from each sample. First-strand cDNA was synthesized from all RNA with the Mint cDNA synthesis kit, primed by a TRBC-specific oligonucleotide. After uracil-DNA glycosylase treatment, a first 18-cycle PCR used universal primers M1SS and BC2_uni_R on all cDNA. In the authors' own workflow: For normalization, 1 million high-quality reads, each with a distinct molecular identifier, were randomly selected from each sample. Instead of being binned into consensus sequences, reads that shared molecular identifiers were thrown out. MiTCR, with a Q25 quality threshold and the strictest error-elimination algorithm, was used for CDR3 identification, clonotype clustering and error correction. A nonparametric unseen species model with Euler transformation was used to estimate lower-bound total TCR beta diversity. Using fastp at Q25 and MiXCR, TCRdb reprocessed the public reads and kept productive beta chains. Records with the same CDR3 protein are collapsed into one entry carrying the most frequent genes and DNA. TCRdb assigned the V and J calls; the authors' analysis was not used. The sample table lists about 620,000 distinct CDR3 sequences, 45% to 60% of them with a count of one. Roughly 14% of the sample comes from the top ten.

Systemically healthy Caucasian individuals from Russia, 35 to 50 in total and aged about 6 to 90 years, were included as donors. Each donor gave approximately 10 milliliters of peripheral blood, collected into EDTA-treated Vacutainer tubes. PBMCs were isolated by Ficoll-Paque density-gradient centrifugation, with at least 7 million obtained per sample. Total RNA was extracted from PBMCs with Trizol reagent, with at least 5.5 micrograms obtained per sample. The percentages of naive CD45RAhigh/CD27high T cells were determined by flow cytometry on a PBMC aliquot from every donor. As regards this clonotype: Its antigen is still unknown. Base qualities are not at hand, and no much larger clone is one base apart.

The clonotype originates from a woman aged 80 or over in good health. Sequencing was performed on blood. The chain joins TRBV20-1 to TRBJ1-4; the D gene is possibly TRBD1, with 6 bases matching. The CDR3 region has the sequence CSARDYRDVGEKLFF. The nucleotide sequence is TGCAGTGCTAGAGATTACAGGGATGTCGGTGAAAAACTGTTTTTT.